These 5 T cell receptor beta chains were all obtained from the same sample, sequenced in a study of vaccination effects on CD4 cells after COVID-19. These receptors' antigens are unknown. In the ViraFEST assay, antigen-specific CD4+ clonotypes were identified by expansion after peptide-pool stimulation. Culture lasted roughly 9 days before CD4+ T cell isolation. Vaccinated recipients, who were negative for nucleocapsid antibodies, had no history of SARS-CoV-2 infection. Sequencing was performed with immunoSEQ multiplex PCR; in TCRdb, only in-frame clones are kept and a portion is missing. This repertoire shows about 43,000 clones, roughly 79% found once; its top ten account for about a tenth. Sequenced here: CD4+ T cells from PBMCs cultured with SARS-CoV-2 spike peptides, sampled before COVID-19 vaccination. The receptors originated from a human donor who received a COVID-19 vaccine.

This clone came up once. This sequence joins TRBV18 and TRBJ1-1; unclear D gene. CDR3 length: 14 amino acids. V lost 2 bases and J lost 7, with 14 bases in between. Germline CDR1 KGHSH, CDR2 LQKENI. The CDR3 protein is CASSPDGAGLEAFF. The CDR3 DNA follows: TGTGCCAGCTCACCAGATGGAGCTGGTCTTGAAGCTTTCTTT.

CDR3: CASTYPPGSTEAFF. The CDR3 DNA reads as TGTGCCAGTACATACCCCCCGGGGAGCACTGAAGCTTTCTTT. This chain links TRBV19 with TRBJ1-1; D not certain. V was pared by 7 bases and J by 4 bases, with 16 bases between. The CDR3 spans 14 residues. Germline assignment: CDR1 LNHDA and CDR2 SQIVND (reference sequence).

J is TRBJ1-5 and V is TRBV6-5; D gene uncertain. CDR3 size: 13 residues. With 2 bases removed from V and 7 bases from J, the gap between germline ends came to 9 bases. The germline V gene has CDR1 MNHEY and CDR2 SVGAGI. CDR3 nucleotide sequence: TGTGCCAGCAGTTACGGACGAAAACAGCCCCAGCATTTT. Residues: CASSYGRKQPQHF.

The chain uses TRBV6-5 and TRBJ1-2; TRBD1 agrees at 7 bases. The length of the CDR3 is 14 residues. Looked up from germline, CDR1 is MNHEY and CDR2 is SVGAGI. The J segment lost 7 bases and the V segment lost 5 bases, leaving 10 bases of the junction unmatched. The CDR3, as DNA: TGTGCCAGCAGTCAGGGGGATGGATACGCTGGCTACACCTTC. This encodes CASSQGDGYAGYTF.

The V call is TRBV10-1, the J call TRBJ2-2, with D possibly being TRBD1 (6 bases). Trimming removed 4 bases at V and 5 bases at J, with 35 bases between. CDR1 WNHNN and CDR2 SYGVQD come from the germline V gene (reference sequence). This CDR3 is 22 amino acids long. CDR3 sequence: CASSVEDLISQGGVGRTGELFF. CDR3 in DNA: TGCGCCAGCAGTGTGGAGGATCTAATATCACAAGGGGGAGTAGGGCGGACCGGGGAGCTGTTTTTT.